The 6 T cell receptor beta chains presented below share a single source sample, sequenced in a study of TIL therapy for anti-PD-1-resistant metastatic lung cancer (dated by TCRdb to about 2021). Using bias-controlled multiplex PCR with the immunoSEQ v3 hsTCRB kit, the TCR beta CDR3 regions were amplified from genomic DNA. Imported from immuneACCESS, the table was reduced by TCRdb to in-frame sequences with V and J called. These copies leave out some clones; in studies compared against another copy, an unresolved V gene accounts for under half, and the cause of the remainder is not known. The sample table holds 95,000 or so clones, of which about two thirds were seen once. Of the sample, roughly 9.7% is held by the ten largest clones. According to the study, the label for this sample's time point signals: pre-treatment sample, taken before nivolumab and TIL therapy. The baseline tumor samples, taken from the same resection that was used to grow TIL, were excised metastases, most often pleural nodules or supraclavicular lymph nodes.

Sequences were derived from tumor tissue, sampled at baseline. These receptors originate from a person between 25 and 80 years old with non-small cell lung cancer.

The CDR3 nucleotides read TGTGCCAGCAGCTTAGAACCTCGCGGATTTCAGCCCCAGCATTTT. This encodes CASSLEPRGFQPQHF. The chain combines TRBV7-8 with TRBJ1-5; D ambiguous. Germline CDR1 and CDR2: SGHVS and FQNEAQ. Trimming shortened V by 1 base and J by 6 bases, and 13 bases separated the two germline ends. The CDR3 sequence is 15 residues long.

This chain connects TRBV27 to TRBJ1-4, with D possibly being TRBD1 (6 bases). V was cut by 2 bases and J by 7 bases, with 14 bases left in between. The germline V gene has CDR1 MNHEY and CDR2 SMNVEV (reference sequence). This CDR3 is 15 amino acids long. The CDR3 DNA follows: TGTGCCAGCAGTTTAGGGGGGGCAACGGGTGAAAAACTGTTTTTT. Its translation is CASSLGGATGEKLFF.

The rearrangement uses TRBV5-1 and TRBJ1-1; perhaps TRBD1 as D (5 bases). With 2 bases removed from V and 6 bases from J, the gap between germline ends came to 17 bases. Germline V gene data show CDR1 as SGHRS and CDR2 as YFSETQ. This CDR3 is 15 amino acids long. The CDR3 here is CASSFVAGGVAEAFF. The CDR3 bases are TGCGCCAGCAGCTTTGTTGCAGGAGGGGTCGCTGAAGCTTTCTTT.

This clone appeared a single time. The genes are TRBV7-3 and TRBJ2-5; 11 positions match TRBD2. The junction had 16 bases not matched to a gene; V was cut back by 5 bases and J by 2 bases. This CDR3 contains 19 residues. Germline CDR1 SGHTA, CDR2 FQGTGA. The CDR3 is CASSPPPGTSGRRQETQYF. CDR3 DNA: TGTGCCAGCAGCCCTCCCCCCGGGACTAGCGGCCGACGACAAGAGACCCAGTACTTC. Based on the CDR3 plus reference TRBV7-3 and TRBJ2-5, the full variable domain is GAGVSQTPSNKVTEKGKYVELRCDPISGHTALYWYRQSLGQGPEFLIYFQGTGAADDSGLPNDRFFAVRPEGSVSTLKIQRTERGDSAVYLCASSPPPGTSGRRQETQYFGPGTRLLVL.

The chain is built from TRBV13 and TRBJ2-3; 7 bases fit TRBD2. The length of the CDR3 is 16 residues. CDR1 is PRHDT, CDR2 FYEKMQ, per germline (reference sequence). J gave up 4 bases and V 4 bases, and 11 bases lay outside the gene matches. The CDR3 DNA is TGTGCCAGCAGCTCCCCTCGCGGGAGTTTCCCAGATACGCAGTATTTT. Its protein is CASSSPRGSFPDTQYF.

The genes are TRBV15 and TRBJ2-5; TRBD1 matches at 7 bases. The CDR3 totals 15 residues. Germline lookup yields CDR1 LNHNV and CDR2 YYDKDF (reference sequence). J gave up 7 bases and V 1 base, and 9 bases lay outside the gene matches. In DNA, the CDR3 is TGTGCCACCAGCAGAGGCCGGGACAGCGTGGGGACCCAGTACTTC. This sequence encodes CATSRGRDSVGTQYF.